This paragraph reports one T cell receptor beta chain. It lacks a known antigen. Within one base of it there is no much larger clone, and no base qualities were kept. Library preparation used the immunoSEQ multiplex PCR assay. The authors processed their data as follows. A statistical classification framework was developed to diagnose cytomegalovirus status using the catalog of TCR beta chain sequences. Held by TCRdb, this immuneACCESS table contains in-frame sequences only and omits some clones. Under half of the omission traces to an unresolved V gene where checked; the cause of the rest is unknown. V and J calls and clone size are those listed in that table; D and trimming were worked out from the DNA. In this sample the table shows about 130,000 clones, roughly 89% of which occur a single time. The ten largest make up about 2% of the sample. Separate from the roughly 700-subject first cohort, the validation cohort of about 110 subjects was the group to which the donors belonged.

The data derive from a study of cytomegalovirus exposure and HLA in healthy donors (TCRdb year 2017). Context from the whole study: According to a later analysis, the approximately 120 validation repertoires were produced on the same platform as the approximately 610 repertoires of the first cohort. The study was designed to test whether signatures of past pathogen exposure could be identified by cataloging public T cell receptors. Along with the roughly 610-subject first cohort, a separate validation cohort of over a hundred different subjects was used. To predict cytomegalovirus infection status, the study combined high-throughput TCR immunosequencing, statistical association of individual TCRs with disease status, and machine learning. Points the paper makes about the study in general: Of the cluster scores, roughly 95% were above 0 in a later analysis, which found that TCRs clustered in the first cohort also tended to co-occur in the 120 validation repertoires. The authors suggested that the approach could potentially be generalized to other disease states and immunological phenotypes. The classifier was reported to diagnose cytomegalovirus status with high specificity and sensitivity in both the original cohort and the validation cohort. Three of the identified cytomegalovirus-associated TCR beta chains were confirmed in vitro to be specific for cytomegalovirus antigens. Most TCR sequences were seen in very few donors, while some public TCRs were found in many individuals. The study gave a list of more than 150 TCR beta chains associated with cytomegalovirus. A later analysis had no HLA typing for the validation cohort, so co-occurrence there was scored across all 110 or so repertoires.

From the cysteine through the phenylalanine, the CDR3 covers 13 amino acids. The entry retains the CDR3 DNA only, 39 bases that are in frame from base 1. Trimming removed 1 base from V and 2 bases from J, leaving 4 bases between the germline ends. CDR1 SGHVS and CDR2 FQNEAQ were looked up in the germline V gene. The clonotype originates from a young woman in good health and CMV-seronegative. The sequenced sample was PBMCs. The chain employs TRBV7-8 and TRBJ2-3, with the D gene not clear enough to name. The CDR3 has the sequence CASSLGYTDTQYF. The DNA sequence reads TGTGCCAGCAGCTTAGGTTACACAGATACGCAGTATTTT. Reference TRBV7-8 and TRBJ2-3 genes cover what lies past the CDR3, so the full variable domain is GAGVSQSPRYKVAKRGQDVALRCDPISGHVSLFWYQQALGQGPEFLTYFQNEAQLDKSGLPSDRFFAERPEGSVSTLKIQRTQQEDSAVYLCASSLGYTDTQYFGPGTRLTVL.